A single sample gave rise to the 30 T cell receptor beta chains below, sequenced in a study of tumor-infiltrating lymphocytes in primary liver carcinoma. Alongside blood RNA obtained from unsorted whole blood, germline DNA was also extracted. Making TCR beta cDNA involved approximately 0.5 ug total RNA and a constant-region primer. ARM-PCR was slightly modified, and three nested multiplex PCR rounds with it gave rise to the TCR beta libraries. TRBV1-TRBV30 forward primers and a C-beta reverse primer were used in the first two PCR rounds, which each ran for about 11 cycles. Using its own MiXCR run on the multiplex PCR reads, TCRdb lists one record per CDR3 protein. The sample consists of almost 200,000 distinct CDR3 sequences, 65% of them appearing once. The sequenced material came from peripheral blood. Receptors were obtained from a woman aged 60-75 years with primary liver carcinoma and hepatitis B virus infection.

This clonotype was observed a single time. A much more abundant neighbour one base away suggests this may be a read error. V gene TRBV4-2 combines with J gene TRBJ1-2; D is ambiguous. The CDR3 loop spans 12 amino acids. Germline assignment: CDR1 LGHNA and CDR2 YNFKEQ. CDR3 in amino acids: CASSQANYGYIF. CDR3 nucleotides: TGTGCCAGCAGCCAAGCAAACTATGGCTACATCTTC.

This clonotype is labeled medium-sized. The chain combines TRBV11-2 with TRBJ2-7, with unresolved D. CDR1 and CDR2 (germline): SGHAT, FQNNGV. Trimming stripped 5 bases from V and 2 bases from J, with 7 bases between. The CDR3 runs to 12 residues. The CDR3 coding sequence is TGTGCCAGCAGCCCCCTGACCTACGAGCAGTACTTC. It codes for CASSPLTYEQYF.

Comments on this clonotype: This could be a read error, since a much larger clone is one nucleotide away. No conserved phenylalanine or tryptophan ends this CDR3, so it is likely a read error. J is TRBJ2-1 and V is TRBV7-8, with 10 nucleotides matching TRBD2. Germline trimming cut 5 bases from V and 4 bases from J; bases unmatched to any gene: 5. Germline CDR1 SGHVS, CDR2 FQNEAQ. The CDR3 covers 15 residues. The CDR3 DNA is TGTGCCAGCAGCCCTAGCGGGAGTATTTACAATGAGCAGTTCCTC. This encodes CASSPSGSIYNEQFL.

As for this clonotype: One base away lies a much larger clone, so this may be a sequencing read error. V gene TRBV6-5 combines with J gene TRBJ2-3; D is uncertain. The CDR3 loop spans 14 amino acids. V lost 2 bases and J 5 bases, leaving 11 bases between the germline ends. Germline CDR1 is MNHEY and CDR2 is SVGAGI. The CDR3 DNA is TGTGCCAGCAGTTACGGGCAGTACAGAGATACGCAGTATTTT. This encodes CASSYGQYRDTQYF.

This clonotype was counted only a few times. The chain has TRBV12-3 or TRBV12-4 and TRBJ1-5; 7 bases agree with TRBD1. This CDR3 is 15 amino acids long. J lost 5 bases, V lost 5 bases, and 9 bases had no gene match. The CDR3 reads CASSPQGRRDQPQHF. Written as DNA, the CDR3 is TGTGCCAGCAGTCCACAGGGGAGAAGAGATCAGCCCCAGCATTTT.

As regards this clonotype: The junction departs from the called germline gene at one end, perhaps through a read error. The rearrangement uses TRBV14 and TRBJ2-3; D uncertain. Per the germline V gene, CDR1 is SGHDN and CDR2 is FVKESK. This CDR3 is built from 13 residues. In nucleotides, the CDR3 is TGTGCCGGCAGCCAATTCGACCCGGATACGCAGTATTTT. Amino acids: CAGSQFDPDTQYF.

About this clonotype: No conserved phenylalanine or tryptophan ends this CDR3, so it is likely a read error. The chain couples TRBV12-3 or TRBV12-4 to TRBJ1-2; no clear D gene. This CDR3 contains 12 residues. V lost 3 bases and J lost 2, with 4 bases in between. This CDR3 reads CASSLENYGYTL. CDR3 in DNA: TGTGCCAGCAGTTTGGAAAACTATGGCTACACCCTA.

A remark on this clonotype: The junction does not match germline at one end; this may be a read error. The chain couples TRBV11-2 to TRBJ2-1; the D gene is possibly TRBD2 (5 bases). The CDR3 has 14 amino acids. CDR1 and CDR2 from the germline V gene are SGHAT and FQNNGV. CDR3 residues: CASSLGSDYSEQFF. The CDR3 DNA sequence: TGTGCCAGCAGCTTAGGGAGTGACTACAGTGAGCAGTTCTTC.

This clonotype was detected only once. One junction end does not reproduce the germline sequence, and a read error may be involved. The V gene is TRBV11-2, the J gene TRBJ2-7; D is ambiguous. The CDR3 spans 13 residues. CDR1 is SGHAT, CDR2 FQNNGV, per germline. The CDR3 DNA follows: TGTGCCAGCAACTTTAGCCGCCAGTCCCCCGGTGGCTTC. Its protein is CASNFSRQSPGGF.

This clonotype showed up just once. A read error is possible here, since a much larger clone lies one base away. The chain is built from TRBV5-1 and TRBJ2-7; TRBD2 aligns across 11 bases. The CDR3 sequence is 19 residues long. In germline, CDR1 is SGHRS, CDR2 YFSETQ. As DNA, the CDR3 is TGCACCAGCAGCTTGGACAGGGCGGCTAGCGGGAGGCAATCCTACGAGCAGTACTTC. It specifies CTSSLDRAASGRQSYEQYF.

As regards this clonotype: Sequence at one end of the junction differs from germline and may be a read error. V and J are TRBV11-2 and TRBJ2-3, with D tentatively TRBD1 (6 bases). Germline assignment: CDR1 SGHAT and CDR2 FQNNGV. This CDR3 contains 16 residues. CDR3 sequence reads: CARSLDRLQGSDTQYF. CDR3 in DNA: TGTGCCAGGAGCTTAGATCGATTACAGGGATCAGATACGCAGTATTTT.

The CDR3 region is CASSCEVSNQLQHF. In DNA, the CDR3 is TGTGCCAGCAGTTGCGAAGTTAGCAATCAACTCCAGCATTTT. This chain joins TRBV6-2 or TRBV6-3 and TRBJ1-5; D gene ambiguous. The V gene's germline CDR1 is MNHEY and CDR2 SVGEGT. This CDR3 has 14 residues. The V and J ends lost 4 bases and 12 bases respectively, with 19 bases between them.

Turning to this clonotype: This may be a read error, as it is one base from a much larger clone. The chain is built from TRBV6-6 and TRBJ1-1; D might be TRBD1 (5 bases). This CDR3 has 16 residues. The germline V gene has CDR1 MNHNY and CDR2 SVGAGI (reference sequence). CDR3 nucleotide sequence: TGTGCCAGCAGCCCTACCCCCACAGGCCGAGGCACTGAAGCTTCCTTT. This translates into CASSPTPTGRGTEASF.

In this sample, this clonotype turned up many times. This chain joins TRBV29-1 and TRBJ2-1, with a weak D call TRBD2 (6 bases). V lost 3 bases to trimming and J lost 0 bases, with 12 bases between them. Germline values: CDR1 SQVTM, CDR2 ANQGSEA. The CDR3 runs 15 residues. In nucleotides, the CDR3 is TGCAGCGTTGAGAAGCGGGCCTACTCCTACAATGAGCAGTTCTTC. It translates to CSVEKRAYSYNEQFF.

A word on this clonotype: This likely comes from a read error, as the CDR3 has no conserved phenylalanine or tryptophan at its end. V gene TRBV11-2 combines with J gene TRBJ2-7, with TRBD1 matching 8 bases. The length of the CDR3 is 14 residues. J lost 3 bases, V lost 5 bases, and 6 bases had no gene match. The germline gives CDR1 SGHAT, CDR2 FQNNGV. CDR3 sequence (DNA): TGTGCCAGCAGCCCCGGACAGGGTATCTACGAGCAGTACATC. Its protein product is CASSPGQGIYEQYI.

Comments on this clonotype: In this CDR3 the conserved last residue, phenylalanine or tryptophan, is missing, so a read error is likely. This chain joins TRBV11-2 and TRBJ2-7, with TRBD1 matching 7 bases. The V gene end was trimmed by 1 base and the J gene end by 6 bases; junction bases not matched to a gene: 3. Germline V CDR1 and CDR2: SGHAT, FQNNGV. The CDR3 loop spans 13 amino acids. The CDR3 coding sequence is TGTGCCAGCAGCTTAGGACAGGGCTCCGAGCAGTACTAC. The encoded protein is CASSLGQGSEQYY.

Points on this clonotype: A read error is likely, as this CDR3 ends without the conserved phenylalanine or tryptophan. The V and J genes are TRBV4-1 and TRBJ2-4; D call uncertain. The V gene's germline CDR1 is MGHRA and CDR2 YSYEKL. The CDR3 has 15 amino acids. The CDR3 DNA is TGCGCCAGCAACCAAGAGATGGGGTCCAAAAACATTCAGTACTAC. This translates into CASNQEMGSKNIQYY.

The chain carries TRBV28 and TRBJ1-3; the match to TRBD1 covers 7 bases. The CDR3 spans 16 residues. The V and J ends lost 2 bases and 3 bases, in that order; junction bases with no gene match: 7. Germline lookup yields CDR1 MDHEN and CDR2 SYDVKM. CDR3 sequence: CASSLRGGAGGNTIYF. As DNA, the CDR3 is TGTGCCAGCAGTTTAAGAGGGGGCGCGGGTGGAAACACCATATATTTT. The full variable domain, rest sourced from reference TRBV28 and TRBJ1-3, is DVKVTQSSRYLVKRTGEKVFLECVQDMDHENMFWYRQDPGLGLRLIYFSYDVKMKEKGDIPEGYSVSREKKERFSLILESASTNQTSMYLCASSLRGGAGGNTIYFGEGSWLTVV.

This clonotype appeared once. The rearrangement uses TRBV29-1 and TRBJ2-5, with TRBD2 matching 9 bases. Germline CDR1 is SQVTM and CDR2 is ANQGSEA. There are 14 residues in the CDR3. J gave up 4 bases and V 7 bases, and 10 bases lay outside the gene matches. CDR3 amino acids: CSASGIGGVETQYF. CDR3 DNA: TGCAGCGCTAGCGGGATAGGGGGCGTAGAGACCCAGTACTTC.

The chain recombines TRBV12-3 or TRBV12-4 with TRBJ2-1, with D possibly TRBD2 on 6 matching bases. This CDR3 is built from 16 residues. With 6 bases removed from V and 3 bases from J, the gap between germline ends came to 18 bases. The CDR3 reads CASRPLVAAGYNEQFF. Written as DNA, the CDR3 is TGTGCCAGCAGACCTCTAGTAGCGGCCGGCTACAATGAGCAGTTCTTC.

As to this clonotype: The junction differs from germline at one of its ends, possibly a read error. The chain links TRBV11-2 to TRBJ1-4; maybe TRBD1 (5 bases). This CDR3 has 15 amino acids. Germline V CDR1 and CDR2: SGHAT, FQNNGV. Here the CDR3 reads CASRKLRGRNEKMFF. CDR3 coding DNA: TGTGCCAGCAGAAAACTAAGGGGAAGAAATGAAAAAATGTTTTTT.

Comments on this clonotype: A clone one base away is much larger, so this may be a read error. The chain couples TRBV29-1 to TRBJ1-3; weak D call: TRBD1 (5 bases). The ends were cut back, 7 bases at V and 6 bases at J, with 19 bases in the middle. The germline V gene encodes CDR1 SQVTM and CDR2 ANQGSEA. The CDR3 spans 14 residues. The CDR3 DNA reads TGCAGCGCGGCCTGGGGGGAGAGGTCAAACACCATATATTTT. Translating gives CSAAWGERSNTIYF.

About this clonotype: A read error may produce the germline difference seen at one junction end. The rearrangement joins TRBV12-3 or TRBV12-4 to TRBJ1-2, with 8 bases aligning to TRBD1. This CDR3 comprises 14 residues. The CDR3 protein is CASSPRQGRYDYTF. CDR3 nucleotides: TGTGCAAGCAGTCCCCGACAGGGGAGGTATGACTACACCTTC.

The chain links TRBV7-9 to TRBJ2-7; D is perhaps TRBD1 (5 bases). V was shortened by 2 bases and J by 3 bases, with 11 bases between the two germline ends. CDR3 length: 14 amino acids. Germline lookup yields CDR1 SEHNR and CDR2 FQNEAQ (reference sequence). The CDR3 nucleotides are TGTGCCAGCAGCTTACATGGGGCCTTCTACGAGCAGTACTTC. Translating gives CASSLHGAFYEQYF. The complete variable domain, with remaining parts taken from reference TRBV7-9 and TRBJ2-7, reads DTGVSQNPRHKITKRGQNVTFRCDPISEHNRLYWYRQTLGQGPEFLTYFQNEAQLEKSRLLSDRFSAERPKGSFSTLEIQRTEQGDSAMYLCASSLHGAFYEQYFGPGTRLTVT.

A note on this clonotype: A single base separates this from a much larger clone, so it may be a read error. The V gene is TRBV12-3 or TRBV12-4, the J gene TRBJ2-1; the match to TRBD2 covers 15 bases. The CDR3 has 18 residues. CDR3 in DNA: TGTACCAGCAGTCCCGGACTAGCGGGAGGGCTTTCCTACAATGAGCAGTTCTTC. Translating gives CTSSPGLAGGLSYNEQFF.

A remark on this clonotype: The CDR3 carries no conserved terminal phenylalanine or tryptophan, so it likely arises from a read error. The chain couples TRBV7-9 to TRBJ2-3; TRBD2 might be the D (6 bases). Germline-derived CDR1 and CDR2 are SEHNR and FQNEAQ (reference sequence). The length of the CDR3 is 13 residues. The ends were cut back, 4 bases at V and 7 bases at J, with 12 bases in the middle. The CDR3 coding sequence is TGTGCCAGCAGCTCCCCTCTAGCGAATACGCAGTATATT. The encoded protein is CASSSPLANTQYI.

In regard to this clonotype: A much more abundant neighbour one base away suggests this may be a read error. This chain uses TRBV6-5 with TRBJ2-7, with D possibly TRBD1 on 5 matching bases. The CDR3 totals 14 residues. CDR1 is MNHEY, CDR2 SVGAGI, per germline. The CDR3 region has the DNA TGTCCCAGCAGCCGGAAACCAACAGGCTACGAGCAGTACTTC. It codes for CPSSRKPTGYEQYF.

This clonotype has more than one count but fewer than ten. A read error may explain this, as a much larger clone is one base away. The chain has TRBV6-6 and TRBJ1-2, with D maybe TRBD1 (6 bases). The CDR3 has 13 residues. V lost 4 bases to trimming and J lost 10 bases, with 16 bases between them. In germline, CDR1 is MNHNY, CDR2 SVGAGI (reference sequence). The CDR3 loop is CASSSDRLDDYTF. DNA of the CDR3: TGTGCCAGCAGTTCGGACAGATTGGACGACTACACCTTC.

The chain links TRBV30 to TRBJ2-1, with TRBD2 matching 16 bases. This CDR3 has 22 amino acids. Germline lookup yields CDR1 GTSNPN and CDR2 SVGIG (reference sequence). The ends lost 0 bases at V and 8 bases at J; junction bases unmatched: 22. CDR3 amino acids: CAWSVPFHSGLAGGPGGDEQFF. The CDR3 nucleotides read TGTGCCTGGAGTGTCCCTTTTCACTCGGGACTAGCGGGAGGGCCGGGTGGTGATGAGCAGTTCTTC.

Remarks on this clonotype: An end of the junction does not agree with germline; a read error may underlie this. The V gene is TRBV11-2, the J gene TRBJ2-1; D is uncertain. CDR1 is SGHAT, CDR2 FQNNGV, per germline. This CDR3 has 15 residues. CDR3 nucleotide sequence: TGTGCCAGCAGCTTCCGGCGAAGCACCTACAATGAGCGGTTCTTC. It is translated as CASSFRRSTYNERFF.